Each of the 4 T cell receptor beta chains below was sequenced from the same sample in a study of CD8+ T cells in alopecia areata. Sequencing templates came from extracted RNA that was reverse transcribed into cDNA. The method was immunoSEQ multiplex PCR; TCRdb's version includes in-frame clones alone and lacks a portion of them. The repertoire holds 100,000 to 150,000 clones, with around 58% as singletons. Treatment here: oral pan-JAK inhibitor, 5-10 mg twice daily. The specimen comprised CD8+ T cells sorted from blood, sampled at week 4, from a patient treated with tofacitinib. These receptors originate from a human donor with alopecia areata.

In its sample, this clone was seen a few times. The chain carries TRBV7-2 and TRBJ2-2, with 7 bases matching TRBD1. CDR1 is SGHTA, CDR2 FQGNSA, per germline. The CDR3 is made up of 14 amino acids. Trimming cost V 4 bases and J 7 bases; bases outside gene matches: 6. The CDR3 is CASSSLGGIGELFF. In DNA form, the CDR3 reads TGTGCCAGCAGCTCATTAGGGGGCATCGGGGAGCTGTTTTTT.

This clone was counted between two and nine times. The rearrangement links TRBV27 to TRBJ1-5; possible D gene TRBD1, 5 bases. This CDR3 has 13 residues. Germline assignment: CDR1 MNHEY and CDR2 SMNVEV (reference sequence). With 0 bases removed from V and 7 bases from J, the gap between germline ends came to 7 bases. The CDR3 nucleotides read TGTGCCAGCAGTTTATCGGACATCCAGCCCCAGCATTTT. Translating gives CASSLSDIQPQHF.

The chain employs TRBV2 and TRBJ1-5, with no clear D. CDR1 SNHLY and CDR2 FYNNEI come from the germline V gene. V was trimmed by 8 bases and J by 0 bases, leaving 14 bases between them. This CDR3 is 15 amino acids long. The CDR3 here is CASAEPHYSNQPQHF. CDR3 nucleotide sequence: TGTGCCAGCGCTGAGCCTCATTATAGCAATCAGCCCCAGCATTTT.

CDR3 coding DNA: TGCGCCAGCAGCCAAGAAGAGAGACAGAGTTACGAGCAGTACTTC. Its protein is CASSQEERQSYEQYF. This chain links TRBV4-1 with TRBJ2-7; maybe TRBD1 (5 bases). V was clipped by 0 bases and J by 4 bases, with 13 bases between them. Germline CDR1 reads MGHRA; CDR2 reads YSYEKL. This CDR3 region has 15 residues.